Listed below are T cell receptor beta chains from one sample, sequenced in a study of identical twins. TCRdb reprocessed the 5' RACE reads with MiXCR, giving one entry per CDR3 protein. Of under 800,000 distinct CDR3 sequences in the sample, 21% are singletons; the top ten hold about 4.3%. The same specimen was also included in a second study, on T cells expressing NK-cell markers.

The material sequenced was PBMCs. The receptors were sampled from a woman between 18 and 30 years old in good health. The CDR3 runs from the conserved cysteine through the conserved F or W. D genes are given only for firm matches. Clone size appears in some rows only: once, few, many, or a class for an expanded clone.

TGCAGTGTGATACCGGGGACAAGCACAGATACGCAGTATTTT	CSVIPGTSTDTQYF	NA	TRBV20-1	14	TRBJ2-3	few
TGTGCCACCTCTAGCGATCCCAATGAGCAGTTCTTC	CATSSDPNEQFF	NA	TRBV10-3	12	TRBJ2-1	many
TGTGCCAGCAGTGGGACAGGGGTTGGAGATACGCAGTATTTT	CASSGTGVGDTQYF	TRBD1	TRBV7-6	14	TRBJ2-3	NA
TGTGCCAGCAGCTTCGCGGTAGAGACCCAGTACTTC	CASSFAVETQYF	NA	TRBV7-9	12	TRBJ2-5	few
TGTGCCAGCAGTTTAGCGGGCGGGTCTACCCCCACCGGGGAGCTGTTTTTT	CASSLAGGSTPTGELFF	NA	TRBV12-3/TRBV12-4	17	TRBJ2-2	NA
TGTGCCAGCAGATTCGCGGGACAGACCTTTAAGGGCAATCAGCCCCAGCATTTT	CASRFAGQTFKGNQPQHF	TRBD1	TRBV12-3/TRBV12-4	18	TRBJ1-5	NA
TGTGCCAGCAGCTCTAAGCAGGGGCGCCCTGAAGCTTTCTTT	CASSSKQGRPEAFF	NA	TRBV7-2	14	TRBJ1-1	few
TGTGCCAGCAGCTTACGAGCGACAGGGAACCCGAACTACGAGCAGTACTTC	CASSLRATGNPNYEQYF	TRBD1	TRBV7-9	17	TRBJ2-7	NA
TGTGCCATCAGTGAAGGACTAGCGGGGGGCCTTAGCACAGATACGCAGTATTTT	CAISEGLAGGLSTDTQYF	TRBD2	TRBV10-3	18	TRBJ2-3	NA
TGTGCCAGCCGAACCCCGGACAGGGGTGATGAGCAGTTCTTC	CASRTPDRGDEQFF	TRBD1	TRBV6-1	14	TRBJ2-1	NA
NA	CASSQEWGTGTEAIF	NA	TRBV4-3	15	TRBJ1-1	once
TGTGCTAGTGGTTTGGTCCCACAGGGGATCAATGGCTACACCTTC	CASGLVPQGINGYTF	TRBD1	TRBV12-5	15	TRBJ1-2	many
TGTGCCATCAGGCCTGCCGATAATGAAAAACTGTTTTTT	CAIRPADNEKLFF	NA	TRBV10-3	13	TRBJ1-4	few
TGTGCCAGTAGTATCGGCAGGATCCAACAAGAGACCCAGTACTTC	CASSIGRIQQETQYF	NA	TRBV19	15	TRBJ2-5	NA
TGCAGTGCTAGATGGGACACAAAGGGGGTGAGGGACTACGAGCAGTACTTC	CSARWDTKGVRDYEQYF	NA	TRBV20-1	17	TRBJ2-7	NA
TGCGCCAGCAGCCCTGACAGGAACTCCTACGAGCAGTACTTC	CASSPDRNSYEQYF	NA	TRBV5-1	14	TRBJ2-7	NA
TGCAGTGCTAGTACAGGGGTCAGCACAGATACGCAGTATTTT	CSASTGVSTDTQYF	TRBD1	TRBV20-1	14	TRBJ2-3	few
TGCAGTGCTAGTCCCGGGACATATGCCTACGAGCAGTACTTC	CSASPGTYAYEQYF	NA	TRBV20-1	14	TRBJ2-7	NA
TGTGCCAGCAGCCCCGAGCGGGAGGGTAGTTACGAGCAGTACTTC	CASSPEREGSYEQYF	TRBD2	TRBV7-2	15	TRBJ2-7	few
TGCAGTGCGCCGGGAACGGGACTTGGGACCCAGTACTTC	CSAPGTGLGTQYF	NA	TRBV20-1	13	TRBJ2-5	NA
TGTGCCATCGGTGTAGCGGCCGACAATGAGCAGTTCTTC	CAIGVAADNEQFF	NA	TRBV10-3	13	TRBJ2-1	few
TGTGCCACCAAAACTAGCGGGAGTGGCAATGAGCAGTTCTTC	CATKTSGSGNEQFF	TRBD2	TRBV6-1	14	TRBJ2-1	NA
TGTGCCAGCAGCTTGATACTTTCTAATGAGCAGTTCTTC	CASSLILSNEQFF	NA	TRBV7-6	13	TRBJ2-1	NA
TGCAGTGCCCTAGCGGCCTACAATGAGCAGTTCTTC	CSALAAYNEQFF	TRBD2	TRBV20-1	12	TRBJ2-1	many
TGTGCCAGCAGTTCTCCGGGCGGGAGTATGTTCAATGAGCAGTTCTTC	CASSSPGGSMFNEQFF	TRBD2	TRBV28	16	TRBJ2-1	NA
TGCAGTGCTATGGCAGGGACGGTAGGCAATGAGCAGTTCTTC	CSAMAGTVGNEQFF	NA	TRBV20-1	14	TRBJ2-1	few
TGTGCCAGCAGCTTAGAAATCGTACAGATGGGAGATACGCAGTATTTT	CASSLEIVQMGDTQYF	NA	TRBV11-2	16	TRBJ2-3	NA
TGTGCCAGCAGCGGCCCGGGACTAGCGGGAGTGGAGACCCAGTACTTC	CASSGPGLAGVETQYF	TRBD2	TRBV7-8	16	TRBJ2-5	many
TGTGCCAGCAGTGAAGCATCACGGTATGGCTACACCTTC	CASSEASRYGYTF	NA	TRBV6-1	13	TRBJ1-2	NA
TGTGCCAGCAGCCTCTCTAGCGCCAGCTCCTACGAGCAGTACTTC	CASSLSSASSYEQYF	NA	TRBV7-2	15	TRBJ2-7	NA
TGCGCCAGCAGCGTGGGACAGATCTACTCTGGGGCCAACGTCCTGACTTTC	CASSVGQIYSGANVLTF	TRBD1	TRBV5-1	17	TRBJ2-6	few
TGTGCCAGCAGTTACTCCTTACTAGCGGGAGGAGAGACCCAGTACTTC	CASSYSLLAGGETQYF	TRBD2	TRBV6-8	16	TRBJ2-5	NA
TGTGCCAGCAGCGTGTGGGGGCCTTCCTACGAGCAGTACTTC	CASSVWGPSYEQYF	NA	TRBV11-3	14	TRBJ2-7	NA
TGTGCCTCAAGCTTGGGGCCCGAGAACATAAACACCGGGGAGCTGTTTTTT	CASSLGPENINTGELFF	NA	TRBV11-3	17	TRBJ2-2	few
TGCGCCAGCAGCTCATTCCTGGCATGGGACAATGAGCAGTTCTTC	CASSSFLAWDNEQFF	NA	TRBV5-1	15	TRBJ2-1	NA
TGCGCCAGCCGGCAGATCGGGGGAGGCTACGAGCAGTACTTC	CASRQIGGGYEQYF	NA	TRBV10-2	14	TRBJ2-7	few
TGTGCCAGCAGTGAGATCTACGAGCAGTACTTC	CASSEIYEQYF	NA	TRBV2	11	TRBJ2-7	few
TGTGCCAGCAGCTTGGCCGCCACAAGGGGAGTCTATGGCTACACCTTC	CASSLAATRGVYGYTF	NA	TRBV5-5	16	TRBJ1-2	few